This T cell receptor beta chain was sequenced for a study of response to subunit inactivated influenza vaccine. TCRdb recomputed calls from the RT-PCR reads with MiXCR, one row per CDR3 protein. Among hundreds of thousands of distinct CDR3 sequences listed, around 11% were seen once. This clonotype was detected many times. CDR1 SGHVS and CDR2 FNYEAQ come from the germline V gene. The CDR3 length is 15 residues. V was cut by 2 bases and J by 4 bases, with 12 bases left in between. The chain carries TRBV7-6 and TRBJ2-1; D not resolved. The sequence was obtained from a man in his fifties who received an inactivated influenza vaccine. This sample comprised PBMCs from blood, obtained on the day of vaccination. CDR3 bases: TGTGCCAGCAGCTTAAGGTCCGGCGGTTACAATGAGCAGTTCTTC. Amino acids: CASSLRSGGYNEQFF.